Listed below are T cell receptor beta chains from one sample, sequenced in a study of shared clonotypes between healthy human individuals. Method: immunoSEQ multiplex PCR; TCRdb's copy keeps in-frame clones and lacks some. The repertoire holds around 980,000 clones, with approximately 80% as singletons. The specimen was memory CD4+ T cells from PBMCs. The receptors were gathered from a man younger than 35 in good health. Some clones in this sample may be carry-over from other donors' samples. Both conserved end residues are part of each CDR3.

V gene: TRBV29-1
CDR3 protein: CSPFRGGGTEAFF

V gene: TRBV4-3
CDR3 protein: CASSQEPGSLMNTEAFF

V gene: TRBV11-2
CDR3 protein: CASSVGQYNEQFF

V gene: TRBV5-4
CDR3 protein: CASSPGQGLGEQYF

V gene: TRBV5-4
CDR3 protein: CASSLAGISKNIQYF

V gene: TRBV7-8
CDR3 protein: CASSRAGTTNEKLFF

V gene: TRBV5-1
CDR3 protein: CASNQGLADTGELFF

V gene: TRBV5-1
CDR3 protein: CASKEGPSNEQYF

V gene: TRBV27
CDR3 protein: CASSQYSGNTIYF

V gene: TRBV7-8
CDR3 protein: CASSLSRYNEQFF

V gene: TRBV11-2
CDR3 protein: CASSFTGGPETQYF

V gene: TRBV18
CDR3 protein: CASSPGTSGDQFF

V gene: TRBV5-1
CDR3 protein: CASSLGLPTDTQYF

V gene: TRBV18
CDR3 protein: CASSPRVGFYEQYF